These T cell receptor beta chains were read from a single sample in a study of Ad26.COV2.S vaccination and SARS-CoV-2 variants. This table comes from immunoSEQ multiplex PCR, and its TCRdb copy is limited to in-frame clones, with some not included. The sample has 350,000 to 600,000 clones, 80% to 90% seen once. The sequences come from peripheral blood, collected in a trial of Ad26.COV2.S vaccine versus placebo. The receptors originated from a person aged 18-65 years who received the Ad26.COV2.S COVID-19 vaccine or a placebo. Each CDR3 is given with its conserved first and last residue. The D gene is left open where the match is weak. Not every row has a clone size; where given, it reads once, few, many or a size class.

abundance: .; v_gene: TRBV5-1; d_gene: TRBD1; j_gene: TRBJ1-2; CDR3nt: TGCGCCAGCAGCTTCGCAGGGGGCCGGACCTATGGCTACACCTTC; CDR3aa: CASSFAGGRTYGYTF
abundance: .; v_gene: TRBV19; d_gene: .; j_gene: TRBJ2-7; CDR3nt: TGTGCCAGTAGTATGGGTTGGTTAGGTTCCTACGAGCAGTACTTC; CDR3aa: CASSMGWLGSYEQYF
abundance: .; v_gene: TRBV5-8; d_gene: TRBD1; j_gene: TRBJ2-1; CDR3nt: TGTGCCAGCAGCTCCGGGACAGGTGGTTTCATGGATGAGCAGTTCTTC; CDR3aa: CASSSGTGGFMDEQFF
abundance: few; v_gene: TRBV10-2; d_gene: .; j_gene: TRBJ2-7; CDR3nt: TGCGCCAGCAGGGGTACTAGTTCCTACGAGCAGTACTTC; CDR3aa: CASRGTSSYEQYF
abundance: .; v_gene: TRBV28; d_gene: .; j_gene: TRBJ2-3; CDR3nt: TGTGCCAGCAGTTTGGTAGGGAAAACAAGGGGTCCAGATACGCAGTATTTT; CDR3aa: CASSLVGKTRGPDTQYF
abundance: .; v_gene: TRBV19; d_gene: .; j_gene: TRBJ1-4; CDR3nt: TGTGCCAGTAGTCCCGACCTGGGGTTTGCTAATGAAAAACTGTTTTTT; CDR3aa: CASSPDLGFANEKLFF
abundance: .; v_gene: TRBV7-2; d_gene: TRBD1; j_gene: TRBJ1-2; CDR3nt: TGTGCCAGCAGCGTAGACAGGGGACAGGTTGGCTACACCTTC; CDR3aa: CASSVDRGQVGYTF
abundance: .; v_gene: TRBV5-4; d_gene: .; j_gene: TRBJ2-7; CDR3nt: TGTGCCAGCAGGGTGTGGGGACGTGCTTTCTACGAGCAGTACTTC; CDR3aa: CASRVWGRAFYEQYF
abundance: .; v_gene: TRBV6-5; d_gene: .; j_gene: TRBJ1-3; CDR3nt: TGTGCCAGCAGTTACTCGGGGGGGAACTCTGGAAACACCATATATTTT; CDR3aa: CASSYSGGNSGNTIYF
abundance: .; v_gene: TRBV7-2; d_gene: .; j_gene: TRBJ1-6; CDR3nt: TGTGCCAGCAGCGAGGGGACCAATTCACCCCTCCACTTT; CDR3aa: CASSEGTNSPLHF
abundance: .; v_gene: TRBV7-2; d_gene: .; j_gene: TRBJ1-5; CDR3nt: TGTGCCAGCAGCTTGGGGGCAGCAAATAATCAGCCCCAGCATTTT; CDR3aa: CASSLGAANNQPQHF
abundance: .; v_gene: TRBV6-5; d_gene: TRBD2; j_gene: TRBJ2-7; CDR3nt: TGTGCCAGCGGGACTAGCGGGTTAAGCTCCTACGAGCAGTACTTC; CDR3aa: CASGTSGLSSYEQYF
abundance: .; v_gene: TRBV6-2/TRBV6-3; d_gene: .; j_gene: TRBJ2-2; CDR3nt: TGTGCCAGCAGTTATCGATCTACCGGGGAGCTGTTTTTT; CDR3aa: CASSYRSTGELFF
abundance: .; v_gene: TRBV7-7; d_gene: TRBD2; j_gene: TRBJ2-1; CDR3nt: TGTGCTAGCAGCTTAGGAGCTAGCGGGAGCCACAATGAGCAGTTCTTC; CDR3aa: CASSLGASGSHNEQFF
abundance: once; v_gene: TRBV30; d_gene: .; j_gene: TRBJ1-2; CDR3nt: TGTGCCTGGAGTTCGTGGGGGGGCGGTCATGGCTACACCTTC; CDR3aa: CAWSSWGGGHGYTF
abundance: once; v_gene: TRBV20-1; d_gene: .; j_gene: TRBJ2-7; CDR3nt: TGCAGTGCAAAACGGGCCAACGAGCAGTACTTC; CDR3aa: CSAKRANEQYF
abundance: .; v_gene: TRBV5-4; d_gene: TRBD1; j_gene: TRBJ1-1; CDR3nt: TGTGCCAGCAGCGGAGGACAGGGGGTGGGAGCTTTCTTT; CDR3aa: CASSGGQGVGAFF